This entry features one T cell receptor (beta chain) sequence. The antigen remains unidentified. The CDR3 spans 15 residues. Germline V CDR1 and CDR2: MNHEY, SVGAGI. V was pared by 7 bases and J by 5 bases, with 19 bases between. The data originate from a study of T cell responses to AZD1222 COVID-19 vaccine. General study findings and limits: Spike-wide coverage was observed for vaccine-associated CD4 TCRs, with dominant responses at 160-218 and 743-854. The donor group comprised mostly white British people and more females; the analysis possibly underestimated clonal diversity.

Measured with immunoSEQ multiplex PCR; TCRdb has only the in-frame clones, and not every one. Counted here are about 120,000 clones, approximately 90% occurring once; the ten biggest clones make up about 1.4%. Researchers grouped second doses given at about 4 or about 12 weeks into one pool. The V and J genes are TRBV6-5 and TRBJ2-3; D might be TRBD1 or TRBD2, each matching 5 bases. The receptor's source is an adult who received the AZD1222 COVID-19 vaccine. Sample: peripheral blood, taken 28 days after the second AZD1222 dose. CDR3: CASTSGGGIGDTQYF. CDR3 nucleotides: TGTGCCAGCACCTCCGGTGGGGGAATCGGAGATACGCAGTATTTT.